The present TCR beta chain was sequenced within a study of OX40 agonist ivuxolimab in advanced cancers. Overall study: Averaging around 60 years in age, with a range of about 23 to 79, the cohort was more than 75% male. Eligibility admitted prior anti-PD-1, anti-PD-L1 or anti-CTLA-4 therapy; roughly 37% had some. The study, taken as a whole, reports: Clonal expansion by week 6 occurred in CD4+ and CD8+ blood T cells (at 0.1 to 3.0 mg/kg). It was also the case that some nonresponders had low normalized T-cell clonal expansion.

About this clone: The antigen remains unidentified.

Only in-frame clones appear in the TCRdb table, and some are missing; sequencing was by immunoSEQ multiplex PCR. This table has 70,000 or so clones, around 90% appearing once. V lost 4 bases, J lost 1 base, and 7 bases lay in between. CDR1 is SNHLY and CDR2 is FYNNEI in the germline V gene. This CDR3 has 13 residues. The TCR sequence derives from an adult with an advanced solid tumor such as melanoma, head and neck, liver or kidney cancer. The J gene is TRBJ2-5, the V gene TRBV2; D is possibly TRBD1 (5 bases). The sequences come from CD4+ or CD8+ T cells sorted from blood, collected in a trial of the OX40 agonist ivuxolimab. For the CDR3, the DNA is TGTGCCAGCAGTGTAGACAGCCAAGAGACCCAGTACTTC. This encodes CASSVDSQETQYF.